This paragraph reports one T cell receptor (beta chain). The method was immunoSEQ multiplex PCR; TCRdb's version includes in-frame clones alone and lacks a portion of them. The sample holds about 120,000 clones, around 89% seen once. The germline gives CDR1 LNHDA, CDR2 SQIVND (reference sequence). There are 14 residues in the CDR3. The junction had 5 bases not matched to a gene; V was cut back by 5 bases and J by 7 bases. This sample is drawn from a study of PD-L1 blockade in urothelial cancer. Time point noted: peripheral blood 6 weeks after treatment start. This material consisted of PBMCs, taken around atezolizumab (anti-PD-L1) treatment. This TCR was recovered from a man in his sixties with urothelial cancer. The chain couples TRBV19 to TRBJ2-2; 9 bases fit TRBD1. CDR3 amino acids: CASSAQGAGGELFF. CDR3 nucleotides: TGTGCCAGTAGTGCACAGGGGGCCGGCGGGGAGCTGTTTTTT.